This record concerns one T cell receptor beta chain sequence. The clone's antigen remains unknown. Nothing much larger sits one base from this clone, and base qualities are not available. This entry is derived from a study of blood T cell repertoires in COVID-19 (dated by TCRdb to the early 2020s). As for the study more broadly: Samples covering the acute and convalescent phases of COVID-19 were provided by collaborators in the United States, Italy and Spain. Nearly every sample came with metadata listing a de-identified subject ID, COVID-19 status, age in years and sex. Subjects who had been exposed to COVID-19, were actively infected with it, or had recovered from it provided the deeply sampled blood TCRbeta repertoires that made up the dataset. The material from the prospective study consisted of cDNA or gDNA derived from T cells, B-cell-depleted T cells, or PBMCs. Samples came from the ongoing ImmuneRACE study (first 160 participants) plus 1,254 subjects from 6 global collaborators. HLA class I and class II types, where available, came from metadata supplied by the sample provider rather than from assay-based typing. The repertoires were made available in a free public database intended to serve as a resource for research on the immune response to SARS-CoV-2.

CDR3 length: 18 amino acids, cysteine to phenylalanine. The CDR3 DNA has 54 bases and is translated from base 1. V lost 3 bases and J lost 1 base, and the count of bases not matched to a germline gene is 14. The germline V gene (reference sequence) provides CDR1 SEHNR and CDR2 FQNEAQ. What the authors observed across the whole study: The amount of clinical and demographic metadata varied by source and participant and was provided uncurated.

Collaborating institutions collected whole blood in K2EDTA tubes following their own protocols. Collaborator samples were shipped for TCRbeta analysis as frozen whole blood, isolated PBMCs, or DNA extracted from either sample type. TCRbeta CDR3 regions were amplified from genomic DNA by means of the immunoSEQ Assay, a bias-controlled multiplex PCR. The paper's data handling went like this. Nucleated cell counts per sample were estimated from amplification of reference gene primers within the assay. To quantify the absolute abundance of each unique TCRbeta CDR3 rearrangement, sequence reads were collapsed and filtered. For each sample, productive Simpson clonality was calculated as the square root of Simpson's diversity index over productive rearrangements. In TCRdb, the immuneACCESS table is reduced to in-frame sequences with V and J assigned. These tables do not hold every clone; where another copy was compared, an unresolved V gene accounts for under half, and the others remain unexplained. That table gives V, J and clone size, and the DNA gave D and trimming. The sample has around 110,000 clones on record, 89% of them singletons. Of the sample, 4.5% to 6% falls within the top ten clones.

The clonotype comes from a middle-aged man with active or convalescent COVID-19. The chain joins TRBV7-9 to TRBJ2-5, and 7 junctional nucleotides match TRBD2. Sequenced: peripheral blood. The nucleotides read TGTGCCAGCAGCTTCAAGCCGGGCGCGGGAGATACCCAAGAGACCCAGTACTTC. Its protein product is CASSFKPGAGDTQETQYF.